This T cell receptor (beta chain) is from a study of identical twins. The CDR3 sequence is 13 residues long. CDR1 is SGHNT and CDR2 is YENEEA in the germline V gene. Between the trimmed V and J ends, which lost 3 bases and 3 bases, there was a span of 9 bases. Study-wide points: Conclusions relied on cross-sectional statistical analysis, not following the same donors.

With respect to this clonotype: Its matching antigen is unknown.

One entry per CDR3 protein results from TCRdb running MiXCR on the 5' RACE reads. The sample records more than 400,000 distinct CDR3 sequences, 13% to 15% being singletons. These data also featured in a second study, about yellow fever vaccine responses in identical twins. That work contributes: Vaccine T cell responses of twins reportedly seemed partly convergent and partly personalized.

The receptor was isolated from a woman aged 18-29 years in good health. The sample comprised CD4+ T cells sorted from blood. The chain uses TRBV11-3 and TRBJ2-7; D is perhaps TRBD1 (6 bases). In DNA form, the CDR3 reads TGTGCCAGCAGCTTCAGGGGATTCTACGAGCAGTACTTC. Residues: CASSFRGFYEQYF.